Reported below is one T cell receptor beta chain. The antigen is undetermined. The source of the sample is a study of cytomegalovirus exposure and HLA in healthy donors. Overall study: The Caucasian-associated ancestry cluster contained about four fifths of the approximately 430 genotyped donors. General study points: Roughly uniform sequencing depth across donors was assumed, possibly incorrectly. Some V segments (TRBV6-2 and TRBV6-3 among them) were excluded as indistinguishable.

The PCR had 60 Vbeta and 13 Jbeta primers. Per the study methods: In a later analysis, 70 million to 80 million unique TCR beta chains included roughly 11 million shared by two or more donors. The table came from immunoSEQ multiplex PCR; TCRdb's copy has only in-frame clones and leaves some out. V and J calls plus clone size are reproduced from that table; the DNA served to infer D and trimming. The data hold around 200,000 clones, with about 83% observed a single time. Trimming at V came to 11 bases and at J to 7 bases, leaving 19 bases not matched to a gene. The CDR3 runs 16 residues. Germline V gene sequence: CDR1 MDHEN, CDR2 SYDVKM.

The chain combines TRBV28 with TRBJ1-2; 10 bases align to TRBD1. This clonotype was obtained from a woman aged 45-59 years in good health and CMV-seropositive. Source material: PBMCs. The CDR3 nucleotides are TGTGCCTGCACTTGGAGGGATGGACAGGGGGGTATTGGCTACACCTTC. It encodes CACTWRDGQGGIGYTF.